The present T cell receptor beta chain was sequenced within a study of early T cells in non-severe SARS-CoV-2 infection. This clonotype was counted ten times or more. Unique molecular identifier tags were affixed to discrete cDNA molecules. MiXCR was run by TCRdb on the 5' RACE reads, yielding one entry per CDR3 protein. In the table there are 95,000 to 120,000 distinct CDR3 sequences, around 10% of which are singletons. The CDR3 is made up of 15 amino acids. Trimming took 4 bases from V and 6 from J; bases not matched to a gene: 5. The germline CDR1 and CDR2 sequences are MGHRA and YSYEKL. The rearrangement links TRBV4-1 to TRBJ2-3; 12 bases are shared with TRBD2. Sequencing was carried out using whole blood. The receptor comes from an adult who was a healthcare worker with PCR-confirmed SARS-CoV-2 infection or an uninfected control (not recorded which). The CDR3 region has the DNA TGCGCCAGCAGCCCCCGACTAGCGGGGGAGGATACGCAGTATTTT. As protein: CASSPRLAGEDTQYF.